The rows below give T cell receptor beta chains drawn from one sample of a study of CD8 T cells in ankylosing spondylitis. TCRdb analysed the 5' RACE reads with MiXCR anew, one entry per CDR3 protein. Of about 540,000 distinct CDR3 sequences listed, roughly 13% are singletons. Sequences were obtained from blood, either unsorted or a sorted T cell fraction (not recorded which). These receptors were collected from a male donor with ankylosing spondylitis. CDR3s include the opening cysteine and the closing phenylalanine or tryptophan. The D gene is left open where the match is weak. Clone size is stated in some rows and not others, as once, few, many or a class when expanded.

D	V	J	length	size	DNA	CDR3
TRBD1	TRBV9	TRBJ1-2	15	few	TGTGCCAGCAGCTTAGGACAGGGTTTTAACTATGGCTACACCTTC	CASSLGQGFNYGYTF
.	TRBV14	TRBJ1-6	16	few	TGTGCCAGCAGCCAATTAAACCCGGCTGGTAATTCACCCCTCCACTTT	CASSQLNPAGNSPLHF
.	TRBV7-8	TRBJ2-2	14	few	TGTGCCAGCAGCTTGGAAGAGAGGACCGGGGAGCTGTTTTTT	CASSLEERTGELFF
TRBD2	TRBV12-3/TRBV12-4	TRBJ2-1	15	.	TGTGCCAGCAGTTTAGTTAGCGGGAGTATGAATGAGCAGTTCTTC	CASSLVSGSMNEQFF
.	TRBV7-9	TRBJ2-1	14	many	TGTGCCAGCAGCTCCCACGCCGGCACCAATGAGCAGTTCTTC	CASSSHAGTNEQFF
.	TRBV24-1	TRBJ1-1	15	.	TGTGCCACCAGTGATTTGAGGGGTGAGAACACTGAAGCTTTCTTT	CATSDLRGENTEAFF
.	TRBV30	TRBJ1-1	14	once	TGTGCCTGGAACCCTTCCGGGTTTCGAACTGAAGCTTTCTTT	CAWNPSGFRTEAFF
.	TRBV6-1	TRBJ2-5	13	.	TGTGCCAGCAGTCGGGGTACTTTCGAGACCCAGTACTTC	CASSRGTFETQYF
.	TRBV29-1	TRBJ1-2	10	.	TGCAGCGCCGGCGACTATGGCTACACCTTC	CSAGDYGYTF
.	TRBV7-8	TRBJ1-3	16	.	TGTGCCAGCGGGGCGAGGCAGGGAAGAACTGGAAACACCATATATTTT	CASGARQGRTGNTIYF
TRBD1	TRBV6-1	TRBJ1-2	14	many	TGTGCCAGCAGTCCGACCGGGACAGTCTATGGCTACACCTTC	CASSPTGTVYGYTF
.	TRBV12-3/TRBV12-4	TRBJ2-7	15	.	TGTGCCAGCAGTTTCGGACTTGCGGGTTACTACGAGCAGTACTTC	CASSFGLAGYYEQYF
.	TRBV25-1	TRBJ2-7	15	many	TGTGCCAGCAGTGACACCTTCGGGGGTGCCTACGAGCAGTACTTC	CASSDTFGGAYEQYF
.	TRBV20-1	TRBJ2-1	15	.	TGCAGTGCTCCCCACGCGGTTAGCGGTTACAATGAGCAGTTCTTC	CSAPHAVSGYNEQFF
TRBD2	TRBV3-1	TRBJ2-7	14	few	TGTGCCAGCAGCCCTATAGCGGGTATGGGCGAGCAGTACTTC	CASSPIAGMGEQYF
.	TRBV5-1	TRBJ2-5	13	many	TGCGCCAGTTCAGCTGGGTCCCAAGAGACCCAGTACTTC	CASSAGSQETQYF
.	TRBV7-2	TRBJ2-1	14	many	TGTGCCAGCAGCTTAGCCCCCTTTGGGTATGAGCAGTTCTTC	CASSLAPFGYEQFF
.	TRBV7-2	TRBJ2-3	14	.	TGTGCCAGCAGCTTAAGGAGGGACACAGATACGCAGTATTTT	CASSLRRDTDTQYF
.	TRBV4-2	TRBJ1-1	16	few	TGTGCCAGCAGCCAAGAGCTAGATGTGGGCACCACAAAAGCTTTCTTT	CASSQELDVGTTKAFF
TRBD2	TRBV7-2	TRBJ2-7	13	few	TGTGCCAGCAGTACTAGCGGGCTCTACGAGCAGTACTTC	CASSTSGLYEQYF
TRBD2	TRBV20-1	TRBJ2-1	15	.	TGCAGTGCTAGAAACGTACTAGCGGGATTCCATGAGCAGTTCTTC	CSARNVLAGFHEQFF
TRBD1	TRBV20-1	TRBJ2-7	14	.	TGCAGTACCCCAGGACAGGTCCGTGACTACGAGCAGTACTTC	CSTPGQVRDYEQYF
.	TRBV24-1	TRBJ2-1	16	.	TGTGCCACCAGTGATGCAACAGAGAGCTCCTACAATGAGCAGTTCTTC	CATSDATESSYNEQFF
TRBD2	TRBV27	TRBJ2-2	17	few	TGTGCCAGCAGTTTCCCCCTGCGGGAGGGGGGAACCGGGGAGCTGTTTTTT	CASSFPLREGGTGELFF
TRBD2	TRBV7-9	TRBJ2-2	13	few	TGTGCCAGCAGCGCCCTAGCGGACGGGGAGCTGTTTTTT	CASSALADGELFF
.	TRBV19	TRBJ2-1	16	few	TGTGCCAGTAGCCGGGCCCCAAGGAACTCCTACAATGAGCAGTTCTTC	CASSRAPRNSYNEQFF
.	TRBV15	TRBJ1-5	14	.	TGTGCCACCAGCCGTAAATTAGGACCGGATCCCCAGCATTTT	CATSRKLGPDPQHF
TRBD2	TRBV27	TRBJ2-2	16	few	TGTGCCAGCAGTTTGATATCTAGCGGGAACACCGGGGAGCTGTTTTTT	CASSLISSGNTGELFF
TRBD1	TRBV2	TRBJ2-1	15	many	TGTGCCATCACCCAGACCGGGACAGGGAGTGGTGAGCAGTTCTTC	CAITQTGTGSGEQFF
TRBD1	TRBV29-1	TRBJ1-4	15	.	TGCAGCGCTGGGACAGGACTTGCAACTAATGAAAAACTGTTTTTT	CSAGTGLATNEKLFF
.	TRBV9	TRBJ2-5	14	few	TGTGCCAGCAGCGTATCGGGCCGCCAAGAGACCCAGTACTTC	CASSVSGRQETQYF
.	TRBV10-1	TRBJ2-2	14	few	TGCGCCAGCAGTCCCAGTAGCGTTACCGGGGAGCTGTTTTTT	CASSPSSVTGELFF
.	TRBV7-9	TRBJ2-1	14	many	TGTGCCAGCAGCTTAGTGACAGTGTACAATGAGCAGTTCTTC	CASSLVTVYNEQFF
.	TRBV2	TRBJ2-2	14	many	TGTGCCAGCAGTCCCCAGAGTTACACCGGGGAGCTGTTTTTT	CASSPQSYTGELFF
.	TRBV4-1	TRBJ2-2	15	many	TGCGCCAGCAGTACAACGTCAGTAAACGCCGGGGAGCTGTTTTTT	CASSTTSVNAGELFF
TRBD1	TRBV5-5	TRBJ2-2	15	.	TGTGCCAGCAGCGCCACAGGGGGGTTTGGCGGGGAGCTGTTTTTT	CASSATGGFGGELFF
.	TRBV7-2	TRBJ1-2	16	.	TGTGCCAGCAGCTTAAGGGCCGAACAGGGTCGGAGTGGCTACACCTTC	CASSLRAEQGRSGYTF